The 11 T cell receptor beta chains given below trace back to one sample, sequenced in a study of blood T cell repertoires in COVID-19. The repertoire was sequenced with immunoSEQ multiplex PCR; TCRdb's copy has only in-frame clones and lacks some. Here the sample spans a few hundred thousand clones, 75% to 85% being singletons. What was sequenced was peripheral blood. These TCRs come from a human donor in a cohort sampled during active COVID-19.

The rearrangement uses TRBV2 and TRBJ2-7, with 8 bases fitting TRBD1. Germline loops: CDR1 SNHLY, CDR2 FYNNEI. The CDR3 consists of 14 residues. The junction had 9 bases not matched to a gene; V was cut back by 7 bases and J by 4 bases. The CDR3 bases are TGTGCCAGCACCGCAGGGGGCTCCCGATACGAGCAGTACTTC. It codes for CASTAGGSRYEQYF.

The V gene is TRBV7-3, the J gene TRBJ2-3; TRBD2 aligns across 7 bases. The V and J ends lost 1 base and 1 base, in that order; junction bases with no gene match: 5. The CDR3 runs 16 residues. Per the germline V gene, CDR1 is SGHTA and CDR2 is FQGTGA. CDR3 amino acids: CASSLRGGGGTDTQYF. In DNA, the CDR3 is TGTGCCAGCAGCTTAAGAGGTGGGGGGGGCACAGATACGCAGTATTTT.

The chain has TRBV11-1 and TRBJ2-1; D is perhaps TRBD2 (5 bases). CDR3 size: 15 residues. V lost 5 bases and J lost 0, with 11 bases in between. Looked up from germline, CDR1 is SGHAT and CDR2 is FQDESV (reference sequence). In DNA form, the CDR3 reads TGTGCCAGCAGCAATAGCGAGAGCTCCTACAATGAGCAGTTCTTC. Translating gives CASSNSESSYNEQFF.

Concerning this clone: The same CDR3 arises from other DNA sequences in this sample as well. The rearrangement links TRBV9 to TRBJ2-3; tentative D call: TRBD2 (6 bases). CDR3 length: 15 residues. With 0 bases removed from V and 0 bases from J, the gap between germline ends came to 8 bases. The germline V gene has CDR1 SGDLS and CDR2 YYNGEE. Here the CDR3 DNA reads TGTGCCAGCAGCGTAGTCGGAGGGAGCACAGATACGCAGTATTTT. This encodes CASSVVGGSTDTQYF.

V gene TRBV5-1 combines with J gene TRBJ1-6; 10 bases agree with TRBD1. The germline CDR1 and CDR2 sequences are SGHRS and YFSETQ. The V segment lost 4 bases and the J segment 4 bases; nucleotides outside the gene matches: 5. The CDR3 sequence is 16 residues long. Here the CDR3 DNA reads TGCGCCAGCAGCCTACGACAGGGGGCATATAATTCACCCCTCCACTTT. This translates into CASSLRQGAYNSPLHF.

The genes are TRBV21-1 and TRBJ1-3; TRBD1 is the table's D call, not checked against the DNA. TRBV21-1 is recorded as a pseudogene. The CDR3 loop spans 13 amino acids. The CDR3 bases are TGTGCCAGCAGCAGGGACAACGGAAACACCATATATTTT. Protein product: CASSRDNGNTIYF.

V gene TRBV27 combines with J gene TRBJ2-7; D possibly corresponds to TRBD1 (6 bases). The CDR3 spans 14 residues. Deletions cut 2 bases from V and 3 bases from J, with 11 bases between. CDR1 MNHEY and CDR2 SMNVEV come from the germline V gene (reference sequence). DNA of the CDR3: TGTGCCAGCAGTTTAAGGGGGAGAGGCTACGAGCAGTACTTC. Translated: CASSLRGRGYEQYF.

The V call is TRBV6-4, the J call TRBJ1-1; 7 nucleotides match TRBD1. This CDR3 comprises 16 residues. Germline CDR1 MRHNA, CDR2 SNTAGT. Trimming removed 5 bases from V and 1 base from J; junction bases left unmatched: 10. The DNA for the CDR3 is TGTGCCAGCAGTAGGGACAGTTCGGTCGCGAACACTGAAGCTTTCTTT. Translation: CASSRDSSVANTEAFF.

The rearrangement joins TRBV20-1 to TRBJ2-5, with 10 bases that match TRBD2. CDR3 length: 14 residues. Germline values: CDR1 DFQATT, CDR2 SNEGSKA (reference sequence). J lost 1 base, V lost 3 bases, and 2 bases had no gene match. The CDR3 DNA sequence: TGCAGTGCTAGTCCTAGCGGGGGCCAAGAGACCCAGTACTTC. It is translated as CSASPSGGQETQYF.

The DNA of the CDR3 is TGTGCCAGCAGCGCTAGACTAGTTGCGGCCTCGGGTGAGCAGTTCTTC. Protein sequence: CASSARLVAASGEQFF. The chain uses TRBV9 and TRBJ2-1, with D perhaps TRBD2 (6 bases). Germline CDR1 and CDR2: SGDLS and YYNGEE. CDR3 size: 16 residues. Trimming left V 3 bases short and J 9 bases short, with 22 bases between.

The chain carries TRBV5-4 and TRBJ2-2, with a tentative D call TRBD1 (6 bases). From germline, CDR1 is SGHNT and CDR2 YYREEE (reference sequence). V shed 2 bases and J shed 6 bases, with 11 bases lying between them. The length of the CDR3 is 14 residues. The CDR3 sequence: CASSFIGGPGELFF. The DNA for the CDR3 is TGTGCCAGCAGCTTTATAGGGGGTCCCGGGGAGCTGTTTTTT.